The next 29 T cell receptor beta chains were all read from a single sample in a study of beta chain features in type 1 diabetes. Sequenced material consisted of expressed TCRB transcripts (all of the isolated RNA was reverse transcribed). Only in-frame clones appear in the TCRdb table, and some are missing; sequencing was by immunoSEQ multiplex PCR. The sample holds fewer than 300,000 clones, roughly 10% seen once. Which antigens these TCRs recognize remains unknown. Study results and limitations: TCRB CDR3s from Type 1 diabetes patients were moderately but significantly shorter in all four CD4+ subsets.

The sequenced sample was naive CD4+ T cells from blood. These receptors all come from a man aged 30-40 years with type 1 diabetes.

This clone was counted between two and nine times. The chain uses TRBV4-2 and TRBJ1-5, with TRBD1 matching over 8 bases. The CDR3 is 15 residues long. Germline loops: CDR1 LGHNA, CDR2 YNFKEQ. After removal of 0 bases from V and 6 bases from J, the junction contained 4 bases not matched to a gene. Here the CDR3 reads CASSQDYRGFQPQHF. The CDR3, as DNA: TGTGCCAGCAGCCAAGATTACAGGGGGTTTCAGCCCCAGCATTTT.

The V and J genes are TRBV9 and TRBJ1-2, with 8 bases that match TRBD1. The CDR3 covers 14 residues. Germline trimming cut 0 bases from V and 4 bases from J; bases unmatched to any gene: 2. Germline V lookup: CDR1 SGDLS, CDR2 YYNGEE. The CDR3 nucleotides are TGTGCCAGCAGCGTAGGGACAGGGTCCTATGGCTACACCTTC. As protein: CASSVGTGSYGYTF.

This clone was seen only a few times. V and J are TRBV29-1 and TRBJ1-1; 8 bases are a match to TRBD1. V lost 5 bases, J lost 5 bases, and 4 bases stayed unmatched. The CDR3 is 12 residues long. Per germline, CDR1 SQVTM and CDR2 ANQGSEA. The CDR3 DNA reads TGCAGCGTTTATAGACAGGGGACTGAAGCTTTCTTT. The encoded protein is CSVYRQGTEAFF.

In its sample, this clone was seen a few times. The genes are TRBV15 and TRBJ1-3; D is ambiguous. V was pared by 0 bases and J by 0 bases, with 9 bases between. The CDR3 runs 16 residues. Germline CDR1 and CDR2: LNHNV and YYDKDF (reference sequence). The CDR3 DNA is TGTGCCACCAGCAGAGATAGCCACTTCTCTGGAAACACCATATATTTT. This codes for CATSRDSHFSGNTIYF.

CDR3 region: CAWAQGDGNTIYF. Here the CDR3 DNA reads TGTGCCTGGGCACAGGGAGACGGAAACACCATATATTTT. This chain connects TRBV30 to TRBJ1-3; perhaps TRBD1 as D (6 bases). The CDR3 spans 13 residues. V was trimmed by 5 bases and J by 4 bases, leaving 12 bases between them. Germline values: CDR1 GTSNPN, CDR2 SVGIG (reference sequence). The entire variable domain, with the rest obtained from reference TRBV30 and TRBJ1-3, is as follows: SQTIHQWPATLVQPVGSPLSLECTVEGTSNPNLYWYRQAAGRGLQLLFYSVGIGQISSEVPQNLSASRPQDRQFILSSKKLLLSDSGFYLCAWAQGDGNTIYFGEGSWLTVV.

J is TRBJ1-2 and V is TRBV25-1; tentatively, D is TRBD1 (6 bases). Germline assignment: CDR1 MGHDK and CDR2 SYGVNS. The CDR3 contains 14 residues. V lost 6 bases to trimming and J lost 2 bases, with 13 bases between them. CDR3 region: CASRDDRRNYGYTF. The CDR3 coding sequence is TGTGCCAGCAGAGATGACAGGAGGAACTATGGCTACACCTTC.

The CDR3 DNA reads as TGTGCCAGCAGCGTAGCAGGCGACACTGAAGCTTTCTTT. Its translation: CASSVAGDTEAFF. The chain has TRBV9 and TRBJ1-1; D remains ambiguous. The germline V gene has CDR1 SGDLS and CDR2 YYNGEE. V was trimmed by 0 bases and J by 3 bases, leaving 6 bases between them. The CDR3 spans 13 residues.

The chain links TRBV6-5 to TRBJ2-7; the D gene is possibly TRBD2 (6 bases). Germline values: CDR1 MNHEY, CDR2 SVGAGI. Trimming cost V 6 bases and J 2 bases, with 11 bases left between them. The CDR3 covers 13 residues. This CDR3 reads CASRRDQTYEQYF. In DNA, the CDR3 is TGTGCCAGCAGGCGGGACCAAACCTACGAGCAGTACTTC.

In DNA, the CDR3 is TGTGCCAGCAGTCCCGGCGGGACAGGGGGCACCTACGAGCAGTACTTC. Translation: CASSPGGTGGTYEQYF. J is TRBJ2-7 and V is TRBV6-6; 12 positions agree with TRBD1. The CDR3 totals 16 residues. After removal of 5 bases from V and 2 bases from J, the junction contained 7 bases not matched to a gene. CDR1 is MNHNY and CDR2 is SVGAGI in the germline V gene (reference sequence).

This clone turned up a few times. The CDR3 loop reads CASSRQLAGSTDTQYF. DNA for the CDR3: TGCGCCAGCAGCCGCCAACTAGCGGGGAGCACAGATACGCAGTATTTT. The V and J genes are TRBV4-1 and TRBJ2-3, with 10 bases aligning to TRBD2. The V gene's germline CDR1 is MGHRA and CDR2 YSYEKL. The CDR3 sequence is 16 residues long. V was pared by 4 bases and J by 0 bases, with 4 bases of the junction left unmatched.

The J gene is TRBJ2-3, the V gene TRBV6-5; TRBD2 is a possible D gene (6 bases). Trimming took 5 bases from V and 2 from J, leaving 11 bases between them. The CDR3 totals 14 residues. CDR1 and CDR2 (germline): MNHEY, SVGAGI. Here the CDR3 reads CASSDTGDTDTQYF. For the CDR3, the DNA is TGTGCCAGCAGTGACACGGGGGACACAGATACGCAGTATTTT.

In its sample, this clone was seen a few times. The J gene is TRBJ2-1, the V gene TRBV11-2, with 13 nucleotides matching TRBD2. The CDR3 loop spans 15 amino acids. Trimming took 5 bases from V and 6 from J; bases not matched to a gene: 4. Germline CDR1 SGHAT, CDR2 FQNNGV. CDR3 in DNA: TGTGCCAGCAGCCTCGGACTAGCGGGGGCCAATGAGCAGTTCTTC. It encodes CASSLGLAGANEQFF.

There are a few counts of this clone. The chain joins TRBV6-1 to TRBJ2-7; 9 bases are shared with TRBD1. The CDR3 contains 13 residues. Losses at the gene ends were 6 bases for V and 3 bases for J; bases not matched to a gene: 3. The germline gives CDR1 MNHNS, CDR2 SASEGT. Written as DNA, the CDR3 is TGTGCCAGCAGACCGGGACAGGGCTACGAGCAGTACTTC. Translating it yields CASRPGQGYEQYF.

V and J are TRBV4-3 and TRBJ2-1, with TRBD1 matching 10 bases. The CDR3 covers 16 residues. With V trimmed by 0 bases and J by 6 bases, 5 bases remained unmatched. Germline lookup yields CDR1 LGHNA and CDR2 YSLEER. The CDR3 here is CASSQDWDRGFNEQFF. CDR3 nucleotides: TGCGCCAGCAGCCAAGATTGGGACAGGGGATTCAATGAGCAGTTCTTC.

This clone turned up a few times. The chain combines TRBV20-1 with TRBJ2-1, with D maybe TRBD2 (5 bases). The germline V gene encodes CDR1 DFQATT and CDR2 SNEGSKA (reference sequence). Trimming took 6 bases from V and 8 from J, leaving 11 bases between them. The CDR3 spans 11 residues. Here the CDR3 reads CSARRADEQFF. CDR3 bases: TGCAGTGCCCGAAGAGCGGATGAGCAGTTCTTC.

The CDR3 region has the DNA TGTGCCAGCTCACCCTCCCCGACAGGGGAATCTGAAGCTTTCTTT. It encodes CASSPSPTGESEAFF. The chain has TRBV18 and TRBJ1-1; TRBD1 matches 8 bases. V shed 3 bases, J shed 6 bases, and the junction held 9 bases outside the gene matches. The CDR3 totals 15 residues. The germline gives CDR1 KGHSH, CDR2 LQKENI. The complete variable domain, with remaining parts taken from reference TRBV18 and TRBJ1-1, reads NAGVMQNPRHLVRRRGQEARLRCSPMKGHSHVYWYRQLPEEGLKFMVYLQKENIIDESGMPKERFSAEFPKEGPSILRIQQVVRGDSAAYFCASSPSPTGESEAFFGQGTRLTVV.

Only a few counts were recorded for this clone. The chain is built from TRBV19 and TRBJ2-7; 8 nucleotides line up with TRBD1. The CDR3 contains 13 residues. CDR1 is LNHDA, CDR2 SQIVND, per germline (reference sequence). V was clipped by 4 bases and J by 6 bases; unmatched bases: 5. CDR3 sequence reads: CASSRTGNVEQYF. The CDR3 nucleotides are TGTGCCAGTAGTAGGACAGGGAACGTCGAGCAGTACTTC.

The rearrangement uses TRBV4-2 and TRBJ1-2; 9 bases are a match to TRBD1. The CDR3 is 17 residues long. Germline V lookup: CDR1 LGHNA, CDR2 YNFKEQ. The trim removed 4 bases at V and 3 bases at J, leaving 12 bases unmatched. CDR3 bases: TGTGCCAGCAGCCCCTCCATCGGACAGGGGATAGACTATGGCTACACCTTC. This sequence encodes CASSPSIGQGIDYGYTF.

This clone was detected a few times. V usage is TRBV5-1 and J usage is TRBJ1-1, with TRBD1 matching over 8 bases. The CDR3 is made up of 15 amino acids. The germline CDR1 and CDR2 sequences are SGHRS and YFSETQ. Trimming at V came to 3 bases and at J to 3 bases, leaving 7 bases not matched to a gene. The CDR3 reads CASSWGQALDTEAFF. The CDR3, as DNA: TGCGCCAGCAGCTGGGGACAGGCTTTGGACACTGAAGCTTTCTTT. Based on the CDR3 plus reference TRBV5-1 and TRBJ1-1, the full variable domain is KAGVTQTPRYLIKTRGQQVTLSCSPISGHRSVSWYQQTPGQGLQFLFEYFSETQRNKGNFPGRFSGRQFSNSRSEMNVSTLELGDSALYLCASSWGQALDTEAFFGQGTRLTVV.

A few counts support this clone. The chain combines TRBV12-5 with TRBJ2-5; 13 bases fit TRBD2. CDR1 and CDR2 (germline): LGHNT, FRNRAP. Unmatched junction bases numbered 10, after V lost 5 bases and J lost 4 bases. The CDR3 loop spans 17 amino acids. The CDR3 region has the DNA TGTGCTAGTGGTAAACCGCGGGGACTAGCGGGGACAGAGACCCAGTACTTC. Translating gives CASGKPRGLAGTETQYF.

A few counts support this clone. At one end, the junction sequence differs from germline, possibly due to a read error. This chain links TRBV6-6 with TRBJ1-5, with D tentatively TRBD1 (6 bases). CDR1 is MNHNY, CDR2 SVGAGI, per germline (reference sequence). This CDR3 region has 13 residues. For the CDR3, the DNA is TGTGCCAGCAGTTACTCTCTCTCAAGGGAGGGGGACTTT. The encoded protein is CASSYSLSREGDF.

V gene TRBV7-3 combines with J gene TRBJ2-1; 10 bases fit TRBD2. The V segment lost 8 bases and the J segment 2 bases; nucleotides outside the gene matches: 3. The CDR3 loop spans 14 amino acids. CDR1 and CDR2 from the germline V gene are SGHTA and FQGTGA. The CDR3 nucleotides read TGTGCCAGCGGGACTAGCGATACCTACAATGAGCAGTTCTTC. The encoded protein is CASGTSDTYNEQFF.

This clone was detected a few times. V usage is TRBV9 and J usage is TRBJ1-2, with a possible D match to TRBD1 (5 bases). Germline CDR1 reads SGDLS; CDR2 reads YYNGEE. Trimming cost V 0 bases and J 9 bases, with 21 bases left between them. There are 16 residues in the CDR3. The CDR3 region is CASSVAAQGDGYSYTF. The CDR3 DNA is TGTGCCAGCAGCGTAGCCGCTCAGGGCGATGGGTATAGCTACACCTTC. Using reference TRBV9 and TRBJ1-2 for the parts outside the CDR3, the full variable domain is DSGVTQTPKHLITATGQRVTLRCSPRSGDLSVYWYQQSLDQGLQFLIQYYNGEERAKGNILERFSAQQFPDLHSELNLSSLELGDSALYFCASSVAAQGDGYSYTFGSGTRLTVV.

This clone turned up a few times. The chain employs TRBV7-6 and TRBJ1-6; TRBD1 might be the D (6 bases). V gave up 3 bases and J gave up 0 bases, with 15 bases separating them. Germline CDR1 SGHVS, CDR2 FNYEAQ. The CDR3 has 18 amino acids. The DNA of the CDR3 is TGTGCCAGCAGCTTGTTGTTTCGGGGGGCCTCCTATAATTCACCCCTCCACTTT. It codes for CASSLLFRGASYNSPLHF.

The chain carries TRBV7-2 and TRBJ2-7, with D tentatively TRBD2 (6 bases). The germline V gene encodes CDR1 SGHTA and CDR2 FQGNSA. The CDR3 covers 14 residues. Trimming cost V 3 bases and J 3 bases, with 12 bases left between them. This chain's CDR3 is CASSFGQGGYEQYF. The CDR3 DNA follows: TGTGCCAGCAGCTTTGGGCAGGGAGGCTACGAGCAGTACTTC.

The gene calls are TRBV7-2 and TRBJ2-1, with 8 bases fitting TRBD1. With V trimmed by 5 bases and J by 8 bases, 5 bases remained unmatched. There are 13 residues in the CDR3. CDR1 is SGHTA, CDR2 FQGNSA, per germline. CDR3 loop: CASSPDRGDEQFF. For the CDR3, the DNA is TGTGCCAGCAGCCCTGACAGGGGTGATGAGCAGTTCTTC.

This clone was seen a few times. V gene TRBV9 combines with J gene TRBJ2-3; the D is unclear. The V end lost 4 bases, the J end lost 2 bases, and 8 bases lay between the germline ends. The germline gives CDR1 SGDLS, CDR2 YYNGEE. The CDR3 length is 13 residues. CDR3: CASSFGFTDTQYF. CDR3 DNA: TGTGCCAGCAGCTTCGGGTTCACAGATACGCAGTATTTT. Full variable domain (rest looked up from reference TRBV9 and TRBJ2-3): DSGVTQTPKHLITATGQRVTLRCSPRSGDLSVYWYQQSLDQGLQFLIQYYNGEERAKGNILERFSAQQFPDLHSELNLSSLELGDSALYFCASSFGFTDTQYFGPGTRLTVL.

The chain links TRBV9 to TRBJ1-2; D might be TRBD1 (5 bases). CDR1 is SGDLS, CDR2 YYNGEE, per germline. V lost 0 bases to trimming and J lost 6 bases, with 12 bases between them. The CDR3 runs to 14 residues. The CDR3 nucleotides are TGTGCCAGCAGCGTAGTATCAGGGATTGATGGCTACACCTTC. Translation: CASSVVSGIDGYTF.

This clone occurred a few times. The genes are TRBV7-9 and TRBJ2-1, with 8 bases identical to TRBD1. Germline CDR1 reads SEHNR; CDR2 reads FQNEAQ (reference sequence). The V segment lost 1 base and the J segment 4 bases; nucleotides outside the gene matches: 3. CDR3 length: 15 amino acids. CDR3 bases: TGTGCCAGCAGCTTAGTTGGGACAGGTTACAATGAGCAGTTCTTC. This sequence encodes CASSLVGTGYNEQFF.